This passage covers 11 T cell receptor beta chains from one sample sequenced in a study of blood T cell repertoires in COVID-19. Method: immunoSEQ multiplex PCR; TCRdb's copy keeps in-frame clones and lacks some. The repertoire has around 190,000 clones, just over 85% of them found once; the top ten carry 7% to 10%. What was sequenced was peripheral blood. These TCRs come from a man in his forties or fifties with active or convalescent COVID-19.

The chain carries TRBV5-4 and TRBJ2-7; 16 bases are a match to TRBD2. Germline V gene lookup returns CDR1 SGHNT and CDR2 YYREEE (reference sequence). The CDR3 loop spans 16 amino acids. The junction had 3 bases not matched to a gene; V was cut back by 3 bases and J by 3 bases. The DNA for the CDR3 is TGTGCCAGCAGCTCCGGGACTAGCGGGAGGGACTACGAGCAGTACTTC. Protein product: CASSSGTSGRDYEQYF.

This chain links TRBV18 with TRBJ2-1; 10 bases are shared with TRBD1. J was trimmed by 4 bases and V by 3 bases; bases with no gene match: 12. Germline V CDR1 and CDR2: KGHSH, LQKENI. The CDR3 length is 18 residues. The CDR3 reads CASSPPGQGLGWYNEQFF. CDR3 nucleotides: TGTGCCAGCTCACCTCCGGGACAGGGGTTGGGTTGGTACAATGAGCAGTTCTTC.

This clone has just a few counts. The CDR3 protein is CASSPLLAGGRSTGELFF. For the CDR3, the DNA is TGTGCCAGCAGCCCCTTACTAGCGGGAGGGCGAAGCACCGGGGAGCTGTTTTTT. The chain joins TRBV7-3 to TRBJ2-2; 13 positions agree with TRBD2. Unmatched junction bases numbered 10, after V lost 5 bases and J lost 4 bases. This CDR3 spans 18 amino acids. In germline, CDR1 is SGHTA, CDR2 FQGTGA.

The chain is built from TRBV7-2 and TRBJ2-3, with 9 bases lining up with TRBD2. Germline CDR1 and CDR2: SGHTA and FQGNSA. This CDR3 is 16 amino acids long. V lost 1 base, J lost 5 bases, and 7 bases stayed unmatched. CDR3 nucleotide sequence: TGTGCCAGCAGCTTAGTAGCGGGGGCTGGGGTAGATACGCAGTATTTT. The encoded protein is CASSLVAGAGVDTQYF.

This clone was counted between two and nine times. J is TRBJ1-5 and V is TRBV4-1, with D possibly TRBD1 on 5 matching bases. Trimming removed 3 bases from V and 5 bases from J, with 20 bases in between. The CDR3 has 17 amino acids. CDR1 and CDR2 from the germline V gene are MGHRA and YSYEKL. CDR3 DNA sequence: TGCGCCAGCAGCCAGTTTGAACGCCATACGGGGGATCAGCCCCAGCATTTT. As protein: CASSQFERHTGDQPQHF.

Comments on this clone: Within the sample, other DNA sequences also encode this same CDR3. The chain combines TRBV27 with TRBJ2-2; possible D gene TRBD2, 6 bases. From germline, CDR1 is MNHEY and CDR2 SMNVEV (reference sequence). The CDR3 sequence is 15 residues long. The V and J ends lost 2 bases and 0 bases respectively, with 7 bases between them. The CDR3 nucleotides read TGTGCCAGCAGTTTAGGGACTGCGAACACCGGGGAGCTGTTTTTT. Protein sequence: CASSLGTANTGELFF.

The genes are TRBV7-3 and TRBJ2-1; D possibly corresponds to TRBD1 (6 bases). Trimming left V 5 bases short and J 4 bases short, with 12 bases between. This CDR3 spans 14 amino acids. The germline V gene has CDR1 SGHTA and CDR2 FQGTGA. CDR3 DNA: TGTGCCAGCAGCCCCGGACAGTCATACAATGAGCAGTTCTTC. Translated, it gives CASSPGQSYNEQFF.

This clone has a single count. The chain links TRBV3-1 (or the pseudogene TRBV3-2) to TRBJ2-1, with a tentative D call TRBD1 (5 bases). The germline V and J ends were trimmed by 3 bases and 8 bases, with 11 bases remaining between them. The CDR3 runs to 13 residues. CDR1 is LGHDT, CDR2 YNNKEL, per germline (reference sequence). The DNA for the CDR3 is TGTGCCAGCAGCCATTCGTTAGGGGATGAGCAGTTCTTC. As protein: CASSHSLGDEQFF.

The chain uses TRBV5-6 and TRBJ1-2, with 8 bases that match TRBD1. J was trimmed by 2 bases and V by 2 bases; bases with no gene match: 11. This CDR3 comprises 17 residues. The germline V gene has CDR1 SGHDT and CDR2 YYEEEE. The CDR3 nucleotides read TGTGCCAGCAGCTTATTTCTCCGGGACAGGACAAACTATGGCTACACCTTC. It yields the protein CASSLFLRDRTNYGYTF.

CDR3 region: CASRTPGLEAFF. CDR3 sequence (DNA): TGTGCCAGCAGGACTCCGGGACTGGAAGCTTTCTTT. The J gene is TRBJ1-1, the V gene TRBV12-3 or TRBV12-4; the D gene is possibly TRBD1 (5 bases). V lost 6 bases and J lost 8, with 13 bases in between. The CDR3 loop spans 12 amino acids.

The sample holds a few counts of this clone. The J gene is TRBJ2-1, the V gene TRBV15, with D perhaps matching TRBD2 (6 bases). The CDR3 runs 16 residues. Trimming cost V 3 bases and J 3 bases, with 15 bases left between them. The germline V gene encodes CDR1 LNHNV and CDR2 YYDKDF (reference sequence). As DNA, the CDR3 is TGTGCCACCAGCAGCCGGGAGAAGGGCCGCTACAATGAGCAGTTCTTC. This gives the protein CATSSREKGRYNEQFF.